Listed below are T cell receptor beta chains from one sample, sequenced in a study of T cells in Graves' hyperthyroidism and ophthalmopathy. TCRdb itself ran the multiplex PCR reads through MiXCR, one entry per CDR3 protein. The sample contains hundreds of thousands of distinct CDR3 sequences, about a sixth of which appear only once. The sample consisted of blood. The receptors derive from a woman under 30 with Graves' hyperthyroidism. Both conserved end residues are part of each CDR3. D genes are given only for firm matches. Expanded clones get a size class; other rows say once, few or many, or leave the size out.

TRBV4-1	19	.	TRBJ2-1	TRBD2	CASSQGGSGTANSYNEQFF	TGCGCCAGCAGCCAAGGCGGTAGCGGGACTGCCAACTCCTACAATGAGCAGTTCTTC
TRBV2	14	few	TRBJ2-6	.	CARSTDSGANVLTF	TGTGCCAGATCAACCGACTCTGGGGCCAACGTCCTGACTTTC
TRBV20-1	17	many	TRBJ2-2	TRBD2	CSARDVTGLAGLGELFF	TGCAGTGCTAGAGATGTCACCGGACTAGCGGGATTGGGGGAGCTGTTTTTT
TRBV7-9	18	.	TRBJ2-7	TRBD2	CASSLVFGEGQSSYEQYF	TGTGCCAGCAGCTTAGTGTTCGGGGAGGGCCAAAGCTCCTACGAGCAGTACTTC
TRBV5-5	16	few	TRBJ2-7	TRBD2	CASSLEGSGSAYEQYF	TGTGCCAGCAGCTTGGAGGGTAGCGGGAGTGCCTACGAGCAGTACTTC
TRBV5-1	18	many	TRBJ1-4	.	CASSSVGGAFATNEKLFF	TGCGCCAGCAGCTCCGTCGGCGGGGCATTTGCAACTAATGAAAAACTGTTTTTT
TRBV5-6	14	.	TRBJ1-6	.	CASTRALGDSPLHF	TGTGCCAGCACCCGGGCACTGGGGGATTCACCCCTCCACTTT
TRBV5-1	15	few	TRBJ1-3	.	CASSSYEDLGGTIYF	TGCGCCAGCAGCTCTTACGAGGACTTGGGTGGCACCATATATTTT
TRBV7-9	15	few	TRBJ1-4	.	CASSLGRGGREKLFF	TGTGCCAGCAGCTTAGGCAGGGGCGGCCGTGAAAAACTGTTTTTT
TRBV5-5	16	once	TRBJ1-1	TRBD1	CASSSGTGGIDTEAFF	TGTGCCAGCAGCTCCGGGACAGGGGGTATAGACACTGAAGCTTTCTTT
TRBV7-9	12	.	TRBJ1-4	.	CASSFQGRKLFF	TGTGCCAGCAGCTTTCAGGGTCGAAAACTGTTTTTT
TRBV12-3/TRBV12-4	14	.	TRBJ1-5	.	CASSSKHSNQPQHF	TGTGCCAGCAGTTCCAAACATAGCAATCAGCCCCAGCATTTT
TRBV20-1	16	.	TRBJ2-2	.	CSARDWTEANTGELFF	TGCAGTGCTAGAGACTGGACAGAGGCGAACACCGGGGAGCTGTTTTTT
TRBV20-1	15	.	TRBJ1-2	TRBD1	CSARGGTGVHYGYTF	TGCAGTGCTAGGGGGGGGACAGGGGTTCACTATGGCTACACCTTC